The source of this T cell receptor (beta chain) is a study of beta chain features in type 1 diabetes. Study results and limitations: Lower insertion and higher deletion counts appeared at VDJ junctions in type 1 diabetes patients. Small HLA sub-analyses could not settle whether HLA shapes TCRB rearrangement. Relative to healthy donors, patients appeared to have naive, central memory and Treg TCRB repertoires that were more similar.

The study reverse transcribed the entire isolated RNA, so it sequenced expressed TCRB transcripts. Data came from immunoSEQ multiplex PCR; TCRdb stores just in-frame clones and leaves some out. The profile covers 970,000 or so clones, with 15% to 20% appearing a single time and around 0.02% taken by the ten largest. A remark on this clone: What it binds is not known.

There was one heparinised blood draw per donor, averaging roughly 0.12 L. This CDR3 is built from 16 residues. With 2 bases removed from V and 7 bases from J, the gap between germline ends came to 21 bases. Germline V CDR1 and CDR2: MNHEY, SVGAGI. The chain combines TRBV6-5 with TRBJ2-7; TRBD1 is a possible D gene (5 bases). The receptor comes from a woman in her late teens or twenties in good health. Material: naive CD4+ T cells from blood. The CDR3 region has the DNA TGTGCCAGCAGTTACGCCAGCCCGGCGGCCCAGGGTGAGCAGTACTTC. Protein product: CASSYASPAAQGEQYF.